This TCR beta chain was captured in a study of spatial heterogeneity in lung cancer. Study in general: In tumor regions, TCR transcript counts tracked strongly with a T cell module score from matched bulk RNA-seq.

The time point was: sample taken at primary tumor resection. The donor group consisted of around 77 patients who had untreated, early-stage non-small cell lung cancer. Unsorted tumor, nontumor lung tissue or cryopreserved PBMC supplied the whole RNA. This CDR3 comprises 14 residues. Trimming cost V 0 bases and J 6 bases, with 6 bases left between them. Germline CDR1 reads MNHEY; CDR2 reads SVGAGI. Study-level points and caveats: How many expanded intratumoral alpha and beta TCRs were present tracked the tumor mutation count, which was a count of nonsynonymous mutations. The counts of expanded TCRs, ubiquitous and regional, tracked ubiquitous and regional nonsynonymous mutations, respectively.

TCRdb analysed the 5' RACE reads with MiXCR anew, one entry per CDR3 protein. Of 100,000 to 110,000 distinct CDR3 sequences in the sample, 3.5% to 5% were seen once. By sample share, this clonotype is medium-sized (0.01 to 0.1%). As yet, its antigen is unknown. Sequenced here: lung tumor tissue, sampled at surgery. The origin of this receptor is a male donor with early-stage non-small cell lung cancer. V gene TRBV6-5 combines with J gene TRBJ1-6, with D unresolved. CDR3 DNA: TGTGCCAGCAGTTACTCAAGTGTTAATTCACCCCTCCACTTT. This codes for CASSYSSVNSPLHF.